Presented here are 30 T cell receptor beta chains from one specimen sequenced in a study of CD8 T cells in ankylosing spondylitis. TCRdb redid the calling of the 5' RACE reads with MiXCR, one entry per CDR3 protein. The repertoire holds 300,000 to 400,000 distinct CDR3 sequences, with 20% to 25% as singletons. Study-wide points: Blood of patients with ankylosing spondylitis appeared to be characterized by a TCR beta motif of eight highly homologous variants.

These receptors lack a known antigen. The sequenced sample consisted of blood, either unsorted or a sorted T cell fraction (not recorded which). These receptors all stem from a male donor with ankylosing spondylitis.

The chain is built from TRBV20-1 and TRBJ2-7; weak D call: TRBD2 (6 bases). V was clipped by 0 bases and J by 0 bases, with 9 bases between them. This CDR3 spans 14 amino acids. The germline V gene has CDR1 DFQATT and CDR2 SNEGSKA (reference sequence). CDR3 amino acids: CSARDSGDSYEQYF. In DNA form, the CDR3 reads TGCAGTGCTAGAGATTCGGGGGACTCCTACGAGCAGTACTTC.

In DNA form, the CDR3 reads TGTGCCACCAGCGGGGGACAGGGCTTAACCACAGATACGCAGTATTTT. Residues: CATSGGQGLTTDTQYF. The rearrangement uses TRBV15 and TRBJ2-3; TRBD1 matches 9 bases. This CDR3 has 16 amino acids. Germline-derived CDR1 and CDR2 are LNHNV and YYDKDF (reference sequence). V gave up 5 bases and J gave up 2 bases; unmatched junction bases: 8.

CDR3 sequence reads: CSVDGLAHNEQFF. Here the CDR3 DNA reads TGCAGTGTTGATGGGCTAGCCCACAATGAGCAGTTCTTC. The J gene is TRBJ2-1, the V gene TRBV20-1; TRBD2 is a possible D gene (5 bases). The V end was cut by 7 bases, the J end by 5 bases, with 15 bases between. The CDR3 is made up of 13 amino acids. Germline assignment: CDR1 DFQATT and CDR2 SNEGSKA (reference sequence).

The chain carries TRBV5-6 and TRBJ2-1; 12 bases are shared with TRBD2. The V and J ends lost 0 bases and 14 bases, in that order; junction bases with no gene match: 6. The CDR3 runs 14 residues. Germline V gives CDR1 SGHDT, CDR2 YYEEEE. CDR3 DNA: TGTGCCAGCAGCTTGGTGGCTAGCGGGAGGGCGAAGTTCTTC. Protein product: CASSLVASGRAKFF. The full variable domain, its missing parts supplied by reference TRBV5-6 and TRBJ2-1, is DAGVTQSPTHLIKTRGQQVTLRCSPKSGHDTVSWYQQALGQGPQFIFQYYEEEERQRGNFPDRFSGHQFPNYSSELNVNALLLGDSALYLCASSLVASGRAKFFGPGTRLTVL.

CDR3 nucleotides: TGTGCCAGCAGCTCTTATGGACTAGCCCACACAGATACGCAGTATTTT. It specifies CASSSYGLAHTDTQYF. This sequence joins TRBV7-2 and TRBJ2-3, with 8 bases lining up with TRBD2. Looked up from germline, CDR1 is SGHTA and CDR2 is FQGNSA. V shed 4 bases and J 2 bases; nucleotides not matched to a gene: 8. The CDR3 has 16 residues.

This clonotype was seen only a few times. The genes are TRBV20-1 and TRBJ1-5; 8 bases are shared with TRBD1. CDR1 and CDR2 from the germline V gene are DFQATT and SNEGSKA (reference sequence). V gave up 1 base and J gave up 2 bases; unmatched junction bases: 4. There are 15 residues in the CDR3. The CDR3 loop is CSARAGGAGNQPQHF. CDR3 nucleotides: TGCAGTGCTAGAGCAGGGGGCGCGGGCAATCAGCCCCAGCATTTT.

This clonotype was seen more than once but under ten times. The chain combines TRBV5-1 with TRBJ1-4; D unresolved. Germline CDR1 and CDR2: SGHRS and YFSETQ. V was shortened by 2 bases and J by 0 bases, with 8 bases between the two germline ends. This CDR3 has 15 residues. CDR3 nucleotides: TGCGCCAGCAGCTTCCAGGCCACAACTAATGAAAAACTGTTTTTT. Translated, it gives CASSFQATTNEKLFF.

V is TRBV6-1 and J is TRBJ1-4; D ambiguous. CDR1 and CDR2 from the germline V gene are MNHNS and SASEGT. This CDR3 is 17 amino acids long. V was shortened by 2 bases and J by 0 bases, with 13 bases between the two germline ends. The DNA for the CDR3 is TGTGCCAGCAGTGAAATAGGCAGAAGTGCAACTAATGAAAAACTGTTTTTT. Translated, it gives CASSEIGRSATNEKLFF.

The chain recombines TRBV4-1 with TRBJ2-2; D unclear. CDR3 length: 16 amino acids. The germline V and J ends were trimmed by 4 bases and 3 bases, with 15 bases remaining between them. The germline CDR1 and CDR2 sequences are MGHRA and YSYEKL. The CDR3 is CASSPLGRADTGELFF. CDR3 DNA: TGCGCCAGCAGCCCTCTGGGAAGGGCGGACACCGGGGAGCTGTTTTTT.

This clonotype was found many times. The rearrangement uses TRBV29-1 and TRBJ2-2; D not certain. The CDR3 is 13 amino acids. Per the germline V gene, CDR1 is SQVTM and CDR2 is ANQGSEA. Between the trimmed V and J ends, which lost 6 bases and 2 bases, there was a span of 10 bases. The CDR3 is CSVAPLNTGELFF. The CDR3 DNA follows: TGCAGCGTCGCCCCGCTAAACACCGGGGAGCTGTTTTTT.

This clonotype was observed a few times. This rearrangement joins TRBV7-2 to TRBJ2-2; tentatively, D is TRBD2 (6 bases). The CDR3 has 13 residues. Germline CDR1 and CDR2: SGHTA and FQGNSA. With 6 bases removed from V and 7 bases from J, the gap between germline ends came to 12 bases. In nucleotides, the CDR3 is TGTGCCAGCAGACCCCGGGGGTTCGGGGAGCTGTTTTTT. It encodes CASRPRGFGELFF.

This clonotype showed up just once. At one of its ends the junction is not consistent with the germline gene, which may arise from a read error. The chain is built from TRBV4-2 and TRBJ2-6, with 8 bases fitting TRBD2. This CDR3 has 19 residues. Germline V gene lookup returns CDR1 LGHNA and CDR2 YNFKEQ. The DNA for the CDR3 is TGTGCCAGCAGCCAAGATCTGGCAGCGGGAGAAGATGGGGCCAACGTCCCGACTTTC. Its protein is CASSQDLAAGEDGANVPTF.

The sample holds a few counts of this clonotype. This chain uses TRBV9 with TRBJ2-1; 10 bases map to TRBD1. Trimming removed 0 bases from V and 4 bases from J; junction bases left unmatched: 4. The CDR3 is made up of 16 amino acids. CDR1 SGDLS and CDR2 YYNGEE come from the germline V gene. In DNA form, the CDR3 reads TGTGCCAGCAGCGTAGATGGGACAGGGGTTTACAATGAGCAGTTCTTC. Its protein is CASSVDGTGVYNEQFF.

CDR3 protein: CSVESAGLEQYF. CDR3 DNA: TGCAGCGTTGAATCCGCAGGGTTAGAGCAGTACTTC. This chain uses TRBV29-1 with TRBJ2-7; a possible D gene is TRBD1 (5 bases). Germline CDR1 reads SQVTM; CDR2 reads ANQGSEA. Trimming took 2 bases from V and 7 from J, leaving 12 bases between them. The CDR3 runs to 12 residues.

DNA for the CDR3: TGCAGTGCTAGGGCCCCGGGACAGGGATATAGCGAGCAGTACTTC. Amino acid sequence: CSARAPGQGYSEQYF. The chain uses TRBV20-1 and TRBJ2-7; 9 bases map to TRBD1. The V gene end was trimmed by 3 bases and the J gene end by 6 bases; junction bases not matched to a gene: 12. The CDR3 is 15 amino acids. Germline V CDR1 and CDR2: DFQATT, SNEGSKA (reference sequence).

This clonotype was found once. The V and J genes are TRBV7-3 and TRBJ2-3; 10 bases are a match to TRBD2. Germline CDR1 SGHTA, CDR2 FQGTGA. Trimming at V came to 5 bases and at J to 8 bases, leaving 13 bases not matched to a gene. This CDR3 has 16 residues. DNA of the CDR3: TGTGCCAGCAGCCCAGACCCTAGCGGGAGCCGGGCTACGCAGTATTTT. It is translated as CASSPDPSGSRATQYF.

This clonotype was seen more than once but under ten times. The chain couples TRBV4-2 to TRBJ2-7, with D possibly TRBD2 on 5 matching bases. The CDR3 spans 17 residues. Trimming stripped 0 bases from V and 0 bases from J, with 15 bases between. Per the germline V gene, CDR1 is LGHNA and CDR2 is YNFKEQ. The CDR3: CASSQDPPPLVSYEQYF. CDR3 nucleotide sequence: TGTGCCAGCAGCCAAGATCCCCCCCCACTAGTCTCCTACGAGCAGTACTTC.

This clonotype was detected only a few times. The chain joins TRBV4-2 to TRBJ2-7, with TRBD1 as a possible D gene (6 bases). V was clipped by 2 bases and J by 4 bases, with 21 bases between them. The germline V gene has CDR1 LGHNA and CDR2 YNFKEQ. The CDR3 length is 17 residues. This CDR3 reads CASSQILPGHKSYEQYF. In DNA, the CDR3 is TGTGCCAGCAGCCAAATCCTTCCGGGACATAAATCGTACGAGCAGTACTTC.

The rearrangement joins TRBV14 to TRBJ2-2; 12 bases agree with TRBD2. V lost 4 bases and J lost 5; bases outside the gene matches: 8. The CDR3 runs 17 residues. Germline-derived CDR1 and CDR2 are SGHDN and FVKESK. In DNA form, the CDR3 reads TGTGCCAGCAGCCTCCGACTAGCGGGAGCGGGGACCGGGGAGCTGTTTTTT. Amino acids: CASSLRLAGAGTGELFF. Full variable domain (rest looked up from reference TRBV14 and TRBJ2-2): EAGVTQFPSHSVIEKGQTVTLRCDPISGHDNLYWYRRVMGKEIKFLLHFVKESKQDESGMPNNRFLAERTGGTYSTLKVQPAELEDSGVYFCASSLRLAGAGTGELFFGEGSRLTVL.

This clonotype appeared a few times. The J gene is TRBJ2-5, the V gene TRBV12-3 or TRBV12-4; D may be TRBD2 (6 bases). Deletions cut 6 bases from V and 1 base from J, with 12 bases between. The CDR3 loop spans 14 amino acids. The DNA of the CDR3 is TGTGCCAGCAGCTTTGCGGGGCCCCAAGAGACCCAGTACTTC. Its translation: CASSFAGPQETQYF.

This clonotype was found a few times. The CDR3 spells CASSLGPGTGSSPLHF. The DNA for the CDR3 is TGCGCCAGCAGCTTGGGCCCCGGGACAGGGAGTTCACCCCTCCACTTT. The chain carries TRBV5-1 and TRBJ1-6; 9 bases line up with TRBD1. This CDR3 has 16 residues. V was pared by 0 bases and J by 9 bases, with 7 bases of the junction left unmatched. Per the germline V gene, CDR1 is SGHRS and CDR2 is YFSETQ.

This clonotype turned up a few times. The rearrangement joins TRBV29-1 to TRBJ1-1; D gene ambiguous. The V gene's germline CDR1 is SQVTM and CDR2 ANQGSEA. CDR3 length: 13 residues. The V end lost 6 bases, the J end lost 3 bases, and 14 bases lay between the germline ends. CDR3 residues: CSVERSRDTEAFF. CDR3 coding DNA: TGCAGCGTCGAGAGATCGAGGGACACTGAAGCTTTCTTT.

This clonotype was counted only a few times. The J gene is TRBJ1-5, the V gene TRBV12-3 or TRBV12-4, with D perhaps matching TRBD1 (5 bases). Trimming left V 3 bases short and J 2 bases short, with 8 bases between. The CDR3 is 14 residues long. The CDR3 region is CASSFLGGNQPQHF. CDR3 nucleotides: TGTGCCAGCAGTTTTTTAGGGGGCAATCAGCCCCAGCATTTT.

The rearrangement joins TRBV2 to TRBJ2-5; D possibly corresponds to TRBD1 (6 bases). Trimming pared 2 bases from V and 2 bases from J, leaving 12 bases between. Germline assignment: CDR1 SNHLY and CDR2 FYNNEI. The CDR3 extends over 15 amino acids. Written as DNA, the CDR3 is TGTGCCAGCAGTGAACCGGGACAAGTACAAGAGACCCAGTACTTC. Translating it yields CASSEPGQVQETQYF.

The rearrangement links TRBV29-1 to TRBJ1-2; D possibly corresponds to TRBD1 (5 bases). Trimming pared 7 bases from V and 2 bases from J, leaving 11 bases between. Germline CDR1 and CDR2: SQVTM and ANQGSEA. The CDR3 is made up of 12 amino acids. Here the CDR3 reads CSARDENYGYTF. In DNA form, the CDR3 reads TGCAGCGCCCGGGACGAAAACTATGGCTACACCTTC.

This clonotype was seen repeatedly, ten times or more. The chain has TRBV20-1 and TRBJ2-1; D remains unclear. The CDR3 length is 14 residues. CDR1 and CDR2 from the germline V gene are DFQATT and SNEGSKA (reference sequence). The V end was cut by 0 bases, the J end by 10 bases, with 16 bases between. Here the CDR3 reads CSARDLATSWEQFF. Here the CDR3 DNA reads TGCAGTGCTAGAGACTTGGCCACTTCGTGGGAGCAGTTCTTC.

The sample holds a few counts of this clonotype. The chain is built from TRBV30 and TRBJ1-6; no clear D gene. V gave up 3 bases and J gave up 4 bases, with 7 bases separating them. CDR1 is GTSNPN and CDR2 is SVGIG in the germline V gene (reference sequence). CDR3 size: 13 residues. CDR3: CAWSTEYNSPLHF. CDR3 nucleotide sequence: TGTGCCTGGAGCACAGAATATAATTCACCCCTCCACTTT. The whole variable domain, remainder taken from reference TRBV30 and TRBJ1-6, is SQTIHQWPATLVQPVGSPLSLECTVEGTSNPNLYWYRQAAGRGLQLLFYSVGIGQISSEVPQNLSASRPQDRQFILSSKKLLLSDSGFYLCAWSTEYNSPLHFGNGTRLTVT.

This clonotype was counted at least ten times. The chain is built from TRBV5-1 and TRBJ2-7; D assignment may be TRBD1 or TRBD2 (5 bases each). Per the germline V gene, CDR1 is SGHRS and CDR2 is YFSETQ. The V end lost 4 bases, the J end lost 3 bases, and 11 bases lay between the germline ends. This CDR3 contains 13 residues. The CDR3, as DNA: TGCGCCAGCAGCCAGGGACCGTACTACGAGCAGTACTTC. This gives the protein CASSQGPYYEQYF. The full variable domain, its missing parts supplied by reference TRBV5-1 and TRBJ2-7, is KAGVTQTPRYLIKTRGQQVTLSCSPISGHRSVSWYQQTPGQGLQFLFEYFSETQRNKGNFPGRFSGRQFSNSRSEMNVSTLELGDSALYLCASSQGPYYEQYFGPGTRLTVT.

J is TRBJ2-7 and V is TRBV5-1; possible D gene TRBD2, 6 bases. CDR1 is SGHRS and CDR2 is YFSETQ in the germline V gene. The CDR3 runs to 13 residues. Trimming pared 0 bases from V and 6 bases from J, leaving 10 bases between. CDR3 in amino acids: CASSLVGGFEQYF. The CDR3 DNA sequence: TGCGCCAGCAGCTTGGTTGGAGGGTTCGAGCAGTACTTC.

This clonotype was detected a few times. The genes are TRBV4-2 and TRBJ2-4, with TRBD2 matching over 12 bases. J was trimmed by 8 bases and V by 1 base; bases with no gene match: 6. Germline CDR1 reads LGHNA; CDR2 reads YNFKEQ. The CDR3 extends over 16 amino acids. This CDR3 is CASSQARTSGTDIQYF. CDR3 DNA: TGTGCCAGCAGCCAAGCACGGACTAGCGGGACTGACATTCAGTACTTC.